This T cell receptor (beta chain) was observed in a study of regulatory T cells in long-lasting Graves disease. This clonotype was observed many times. The time point denotes: newly diagnosed GD, antithyroid drugs for less than 3 months. Isolated PBMC RNA provided the starting material for the TCR library. Construction of the TCR beta libraries employed iRepertoire HTBI primers in conjunction with Arm-PCR of CDR3 regions. TCRdb used MiXCR to reprocess the multiplex PCR reads, holding one entry per CDR3 protein. The data contain a few hundred thousand distinct CDR3 sequences, around 17% of them singletons. The germline gives CDR1 MNHNS, CDR2 SASEGT. This CDR3 is 14 amino acids long. The trim removed 7 bases at V and 1 base at J, leaving 3 bases unmatched. This same sample was also part of a study on T cells in Graves' hyperthyroidism and ophthalmopathy. Turning to that study: Separating ophthalmopathy from stable hyperthyroidism was achieved by a 13 V-J model.

The material sequenced was peripheral blood mononuclear cells (PBMCs), taken at new diagnosis, from a patient treated with antithyroid drugs. The rearrangement joins TRBV6-1 to TRBJ2-3; 9 bases are shared with TRBD2. The receptor was isolated from a man in his forties or fifties with Graves disease. The CDR3 protein is CASKLAGGTDTQYF. CDR3 sequence (DNA): TGTGCCAGCAAGTTAGCGGGGGGCACAGATACGCAGTATTTT.